The source of this T cell receptor (beta chain) is a study of cytomegalovirus exposure and HLA in healthy donors (dated by TCRdb to 2015 to 2018). Background on the whole study: According to an earlier analysis of a few hundred of the donors, 200 million or so T cells yielded roughly 110 million unique TCR beta sequences and approximately 300 Gb of sequence data. Donor age, sex, ethnicity and CMV serostatus were collected together with the repertoire data. Every repertoire in the discovery cohort had been generated on one and the same sequencing platform. Among almost 400 genotyped donors of the cohort, an average of around 240,000 unique TCR beta nucleotide sequences were sequenced per donor, around 18% of them non-productive. The study profiled the T cell repertoires of some 610 subjects by immunosequencing and related them to cytomegalovirus serostatus. Along with the roughly 710-subject first cohort, a separate validation cohort of over 90 different subjects was used. In an earlier analysis of several hundred of the donors, high-throughput TCR beta sequencing was used to judge whether each TCR beta V gene segment behaved as functional or pseudogenic. Rather than drawing on any new phenotypic data, the later analysis identified candidate immune exposures from TCR beta sequences and the way those sequences occurred across donors. Typing coverage differed by locus: A, B, C, DRB1 and DQB1 were typed in about 629-630 donors, DQA1 in about 510, DPA1 in some 610, and DPB1 in 450 to 490. Of the roughly 430 genotyped donors, roughly 85% fell in the genetic ancestry cluster associated with self-reported Caucasian donors. The study was designed to test whether signatures of past pathogen exposure could be identified by cataloging public T cell receptors. Roughly 5 DR-DQ haplotypes were handled as single units for association and clustering because linkage in the cohort was strong. High-throughput TCR immunosequencing, statistical association of individual TCRs with disease status, and machine learning were combined to predict cytomegalovirus infection status. A later analysis re-examined previously published TCR beta repertoires from more than 600 donors and added high-resolution HLA genotyping to investigate patterns of TCR occurrence. Genome-wide SNP genotypes for about 60% of the roughly 700 donors were used in a later genetic analysis, which treated that subset as a discovery cohort. An early release covering 550 to 700 HLA-typed donors comprised roughly 300 gigabases of sequencing data and approximately 80 million unique TCR sequences. Both class I and class II loci were covered by HLA typing, at four-digit resolution. The paper as a whole reports these results and caveats: For the cohort, immune exposure information was limited to CMV serostatus. Because the 87-base-pair reads could not distinguish some IMGT-functional V segments, including TRBV6-2 and TRBV6-3, those segments were excluded. A later genetic analysis reported fewer N-insertions in productive TCRs among donors in an Asian-associated ancestry cluster than the roughly 670-donor mean. The authors suggested that the approach could potentially be generalized to other disease states and immunological phenotypes. An association between a missense DCLRE1C variant and V-gene and J-gene trimming of TCR beta chains was found in a later genetic analysis and replicated in an independent cohort. Cytomegalovirus status was reported to be diagnosed by the classifier with high specificity and sensitivity in both the original and validation cohorts. The cohort was sequenced for TCR beta chains only, and without alpha or paired-chain data the features that could be detected were limited. Because some donors lacked HLA typing at each locus, the association tests relied only on the typed subset. Strong co-occurrence of HLA alleles, especially DR and DQ, made assigning TCR associations to individual alleles difficult. An earlier analysis of around 540 of the donors showed that most TCR beta V segments appeared in productive rearrangements either about 87% or about 30% of the time, which broadly matched IMGT annotations. Specific HLA alleles were associated with 15,000 to 20,000 TCR beta sequences at a false discovery rate of 0.05 in a later analysis. In the study, some 160 TCR beta chains were listed as associated with cytomegalovirus. Three of the identified cytomegalovirus-associated TCR beta chains were confirmed in vitro to be specific for cytomegalovirus antigens. Because counts were too low, about 15 rarely observed V segments, including chromosome 9 orphons, were left out of the earlier analysis of 587 of the donors. A cluster of highly shared sequence variants was judged likely to be a technical artifact of the sequencing pipeline. Roughly uniform sequencing depth across donors was assumed in presence/absence analyses, although this assumption may not hold. A further reported finding was that TCR beta sequences accurately predicted the HLA-A and HLA-B alleles for most subjects in the first cohort. A later analysis found that TCR association rates varied across HLA loci, with DRB1 alleles showing the most associated TCRs and HLA-C alleles the fewest. According to a later analysis, most CMV-associated TCR beta chains appeared to be HLA-restricted, and the HLA associations seemed to be driven largely by CMV exposure. Several of the top co-occurrence clusters appeared to be linked to parvovirus B19, influenza, CMV and Epstein-Barr virus, according to a later analysis. Most TCR sequences were seen in very few donors, while some public TCRs were found in many individuals. In a later analysis, HLA-associated TCR beta chains were found to be more clonally expanded and to have lower generation probabilities than equally common non-associated chains. Linkage disequilibrium might explain the correlated functional status among segregating V segments, but an unknown experimental factor could not be excluded.

Libraries were constructed by the immunoSEQ multiplex PCR assay. The multiplex PCR relied on a mix of 60 forward primers for TCR Vbeta segments and 13 reverse primers for TCR Jbeta segments. Amplification of the CDR3 region of rearranged TCR beta genes was performed with a multiplex PCR assay on genomic DNA. The amplified TCR beta libraries were sequenced on the Illumina HiSeq System as 87-base-pair reads. The authors' analysis ran thus. In a later analysis, tens of millions of unique TCR beta chains were counted across the 650 to 750 repertoires, and roughly 11 million of these chains were shared by at least two donors. A nearest-neighbor algorithm error-corrected the raw reads and collapsed the reads into unique sequences, merging closely related sequences to remove PCR and sequencing errors. Alignment of CDR3 sequences to IMGT reference sequences was used to assign V, D and J gene segments. Each retained sequence needed at least a six-nucleotide match to both a V gene segment and a J gene segment. A rearrangement counted as productive if the CDR3 had no stop codons and remained in frame with V and J, and every other rearrangement counted as non-productive. CDR3 was defined according to IMGT convention as the region running from the second conserved V-encoded cysteine to the conserved J-encoded phenylalanine. In an earlier analysis of around 640 of the donors, sequences lacking an unambiguous match to a single V gene segment were excluded. An earlier analysis of a few hundred of the donors called V segments functional above 56.7% productive rearrangements and segregating when the between-donor standard deviation exceeded 5%. To diagnose cytomegalovirus status from the catalog of TCR beta chain sequences, a statistical classification framework was built. In a later analysis, TCR nucleotide sequences were compared against IMGT/GENE-DB human TR gene sequences so that V and J genes could be assigned. In a later analysis, CDR3 sequences and most-parsimonious VDJ recombination scenarios were assigned using the TCRdist pipeline. In a later analysis, each TCR beta chain was defined by its CDR3 amino acid sequence together with its V-gene family, and reads lacking a unique V-gene family were excluded. To address suspected cross-contamination and a sequencing artifact, a later analysis removed a few hundred highly shared, low-generation-probability nucleotide sequences. In a later analysis, a clonal expansion index was calculated for each public chain from normalized within-repertoire ranks of inferred template counts. In a later analysis, generation probabilities were computed with a VDJ recombination model fitted to out-of-frame rearrangements, and the resulting probabilities were checked against IGoR. In a later analysis, hypergeometric tests were used to score TCR-TCR, TCR-HLA and TCR-CMV co-occurrence, with a repertoire-size bias correction applied to TCR pairs. To estimate false discovery rates, a later analysis permuted the HLA or CMV assignments 20 times. In a later analysis, co-occurring TCRs were grouped using DBSCAN, and TCRdist sequence similarity was added for clustering within HLA-allele-positive subsets. Co-occurrence clustering excluded repertoires with fewer than 30,000 or more than 120,000 public chains, plus five with anomalous nucleotide sharing. In its TCRdb copy, this immuneACCESS table keeps in-frame sequences only and misses some clones. Where compared with another copy, unresolved V genes explain less than half of these, and the others have no known cause. V, J and clone size reflect that table, while D and trimming were determined from the DNA. This sample lists some 110,000 clones; 60% to 80% were detected once. The top ten hold about 5.3% of the sample.

The cohort consisted of 650 to 700 healthy bone marrow donors. At the time of sampling, every cohort member was nominally healthy, though immune exposures that went unrecorded were likely present. The donor tested CMV seropositive and was one of the 289 seropositive cohort members. Each donor provided a peripheral blood sample, and peripheral blood mononuclear cells were used for TCR beta sequencing. Genomic DNA extraction from the blood cell samples was performed with the Qiagen DNeasy Blood Extraction Kit. V and J lose 5 bases and 0 bases, and a span of 7 bases separates them. As encoded in the germline V gene, CDR1 is MNHEY while CDR2 is SVGAGI. Including cysteine and phenylalanine, the CDR3 has 13 amino acids. Kept here is only the CDR3 DNA, which spans 39 bases and is read in frame from base 1. About this clone: Its specific antigen is unknown. Qualities for individual bases were not recorded, and no much larger clone is one base off.

This TCR was sampled from a man between 60 and 75 years old in good health and CMV-seropositive. The chain links TRBV6-5 with TRBJ1-1, with the D gene call left open. Sequencing was performed on PBMCs. For the CDR3, the sequence is CASSISMNTEAFF. In nucleotides, the sequence is TGTGCCAGCAGTATAAGCATGAACACTGAAGCTTTCTTT.